Below, 20 T cell receptor beta chains from the same sample are listed, as sequenced in a study of OX40 agonist ivuxolimab in advanced cancers. Measured with immunoSEQ multiplex PCR; TCRdb has only the in-frame clones, and not every one. Among approximately 68,000 clones, 86% were seen once, and the ten largest hold approximately 0.66%. The sample was CD4+ or CD8+ T cells sorted from blood, taken in a trial of the OX40 agonist ivuxolimab. The receptors originated from an adult with an advanced solid tumor such as melanoma, head and neck, liver or kidney cancer.

CDR3 coding DNA: TGCGCCAGCAGCCCTACAGGACAGACCAGGGAAATTAGGTACTTC. It codes for CASSPTGQTREIRYF. V usage is TRBV5-1 and J usage is TRBJ2-7; perhaps TRBD1 as D (6 bases). Trimming shortened V by 4 bases and J by 12 bases, and 26 bases separated the two germline ends. The V gene's germline CDR1 is SGHRS and CDR2 YFSETQ. The CDR3 is 15 residues long.

This CDR3 is CASSLSWKGLSNQPQHF. The CDR3 DNA reads TGTGCCAGCAGTTTATCTTGGAAGGGACTCAGCAATCAGCCCCAGCATTTT. The rearrangement joins TRBV27 to TRBJ1-5, with D possibly TRBD1 on 5 matching bases. The V end was cut by 0 bases, the J end by 1 base, with 13 bases between. This CDR3 has 17 amino acids. Germline V gene lookup returns CDR1 MNHEY and CDR2 SMNVEV (reference sequence).

The rearrangement uses TRBV7-9 and TRBJ1-5, with 12 bases fitting TRBD1. V shed 5 bases, J shed 7 bases, and the junction held 9 bases outside the gene matches. The CDR3 contains 16 residues. Per the germline V gene, CDR1 is SEHNR and CDR2 is FQNEAQ (reference sequence). CDR3 DNA: TGTGCCAGCAGCGCGGCCGGGACAGGGGGCTCCCAGCCCCAGCATTTT. Amino acid sequence: CASSAAGTGGSQPQHF.

The rearrangement joins TRBV19 to TRBJ2-5; the D is unclear. Trimming left V 5 bases short and J 3 bases short, with 13 bases between. The CDR3 length is 14 residues. Germline V gene sequence: CDR1 LNHDA, CDR2 SQIVND (reference sequence). CDR3 sequence: CASSALLGKETQYF. The CDR3 DNA follows: TGTGCCAGTAGTGCCCTTCTTGGTAAAGAGACCCAGTACTTC.

J is TRBJ1-1 and V is TRBV7-6; D is possibly TRBD1 (5 bases). Germline V CDR1 and CDR2: SGHVS, FNYEAQ. With 8 bases removed from V and 2 bases from J, the gap between germline ends came to 9 bases. This CDR3 is built from 12 residues. CDR3 nucleotide sequence: TGTGCCAGCGGACAAACAAACACTGAAGCTTTCTTT. Protein: CASGQTNTEAFF.

This clone was detected once. The chain carries TRBV19 and TRBJ1-5; no clear D gene. The germline gives CDR1 LNHDA, CDR2 SQIVND (reference sequence). Between the trimmed V and J ends, which lost 7 bases and 5 bases, there was a span of 12 bases. CDR3 length: 13 amino acids. The CDR3 DNA follows: TGTGCCAGTAACTTGAACGCTGATCAGCCCCAGCATTTT. Its translation is CASNLNADQPQHF.

The chain links TRBV9 to TRBJ2-1, with TRBD2 identical over 7 bases. Germline CDR1 and CDR2: SGDLS and YYNGEE. The CDR3 totals 14 residues. Trimming removed 4 bases from V and 11 bases from J; junction bases left unmatched: 12. The CDR3 sequence is CASSLGDYNEKQFF. The CDR3 DNA reads as TGTGCCAGCAGCCTGGGGGACTACAATGAAAAGCAGTTCTTC.

The chain is built from TRBV19 and TRBJ2-3; 7 bases are shared with TRBD1. V shed 5 bases, J shed 3 bases, and the junction held 8 bases outside the gene matches. Germline V gives CDR1 LNHDA, CDR2 SQIVND (reference sequence). This CDR3 has 15 amino acids. CDR3 amino acids: CASSETTGRTDTQYF. The CDR3 nucleotides read TGTGCCAGTAGTGAGACGACAGGGAGAACAGATACGCAGTATTTT.

This clone was found once. V usage is TRBV7-8 and J usage is TRBJ1-5, with unresolved D. The ends were cut back, 2 bases at V and 2 bases at J, with 16 bases in the middle. Germline loops: CDR1 SGHVS, CDR2 FQNEAQ. This CDR3 comprises 17 residues. CDR3 sequence: CASSLRRRGSGNQPQHF. CDR3 DNA sequence: TGTGCCAGCAGCTTACGACGGCGCGGGAGTGGCAATCAGCCCCAGCATTTT.

The chain employs TRBV18 and TRBJ2-3, with D unresolved. The CDR3 runs 13 residues. Trimming shortened V by 5 bases and J by 3 bases, and 9 bases separated the two germline ends. Germline loops: CDR1 KGHSH, CDR2 LQKENI. The CDR3, as DNA: TGTGCCAGCTCAGGACGGGTGACAGATACGCAGTATTTT. This codes for CASSGRVTDTQYF.

J is TRBJ1-1 and V is TRBV10-1; D unclear. The V gene's germline CDR1 is WNHNN and CDR2 SYGVQD (reference sequence). Deletions cut 5 bases from V and 1 base from J, with 8 bases between. The CDR3 is 13 residues long. CDR3 loop: CASSPDTNTEAFF. CDR3 DNA: TGCGCCAGCAGTCCTGACACGAACACTGAAGCTTTCTTT.

The V call is TRBV9, the J call TRBJ2-3; TRBD2 agrees at 9 bases. With V trimmed by 0 bases and J by 8 bases, 13 bases remained unmatched. The CDR3 covers 17 residues. Looked up from germline, CDR1 is SGDLS and CDR2 is YYNGEE. The CDR3 is CASSVAMAGGPGGTQYF. CDR3 nucleotides: TGTGCCAGCAGCGTAGCTATGGCGGGGGGGCCCGGGGGTACGCAGTATTTT. The full variable domain, its missing parts supplied by reference TRBV9 and TRBJ2-3, is DSGVTQTPKHLITATGQRVTLRCSPRSGDLSVYWYQQSLDQGLQFLIQYYNGEERAKGNILERFSAQQFPDLHSELNLSSLELGDSALYFCASSVAMAGGPGGTQYFGPGTRLTVL.

This chain uses TRBV5-1 with TRBJ2-7; D remains ambiguous. The V gene's germline CDR1 is SGHRS and CDR2 YFSETQ. CDR3 length equals 15 residues. V lost 6 bases and J 0 bases, leaving 16 bases between the germline ends. The CDR3: CASKFQESASYEQYF. The CDR3 nucleotides are TGCGCCAGCAAGTTCCAGGAGAGCGCCTCCTACGAGCAGTACTTC.

The V call is TRBV29-1, the J call TRBJ2-5; TRBD2 aligns across 7 bases. J lost 2 bases, V lost 7 bases, and 10 bases had no gene match. The length of the CDR3 is 14 residues. Germline CDR1 and CDR2: SQVTM and ANQGSEA. The CDR3 DNA reads TGCAGCGCCGCCGGGAGGAGCACTCAAGAGACCCAGTACTTC. It codes for CSAAGRSTQETQYF.

The V gene is TRBV10-3, the J gene TRBJ1-1; D possibly corresponds to TRBD1 (5 bases). Germline V gives CDR1 ENHRY, CDR2 SYGVKD. This CDR3 spans 13 amino acids. The ends were cut back, 6 bases at V and 1 base at J, with 9 bases in the middle. This CDR3 reads CAIRGDRNTEAFF. Written as DNA, the CDR3 is TGTGCCATCAGGGGTGACAGGAACACTGAAGCTTTCTTT.

This clone was found a few times. V gene TRBV10-1 combines with J gene TRBJ2-7, with TRBD2 matching 8 bases. V gave up 8 bases and J gave up 0 bases; unmatched junction bases: 9. The V gene's germline CDR1 is WNHNN and CDR2 SYGVQD (reference sequence). This CDR3 has 15 amino acids. The CDR3 is CASSRGAGASYEQYF. DNA for the CDR3: TGCGCCAGCTCTCGGGGAGCGGGGGCCTCCTACGAGCAGTACTTC.

The chain employs TRBV10-3 and TRBJ2-7, with 8 nucleotides matching TRBD1. The CDR3 covers 13 residues. The germline gives CDR1 ENHRY, CDR2 SYGVKD. Trimming removed 5 bases from V and 7 bases from J; junction bases left unmatched: 7. The CDR3 region has the DNA TGTGCCATCAGTCGGCAGGGGGCGGGGGAGCAGTACTTC. This sequence encodes CAISRQGAGEQYF.

This clone has a single count. V usage is TRBV4-3 and J usage is TRBJ2-1, with 14 nucleotides matching TRBD2. V lost 2 bases to trimming and J lost 0 bases; unmatched junction nucleotides: 9. Germline V gene data show CDR1 as LGHNA and CDR2 as YSLEER. The CDR3 covers 20 residues. The CDR3 loop reads CASSQRSRLAGGSSYNEQFF. The DNA for the CDR3 is TGCGCCAGCAGCCAAAGGTCCCGACTAGCGGGGGGGAGCTCCTACAATGAGCAGTTCTTC.

The chain employs TRBV18 and TRBJ1-2; D is undetermined. CDR1 is KGHSH and CDR2 is LQKENI in the germline V gene. V gave up 3 bases and J gave up 2 bases, with 7 bases separating them. The CDR3 consists of 13 residues. The DNA for the CDR3 is TGTGCCAGCTCACCGGGAGAGAACTATGGCTACACCTTC. Translation: CASSPGENYGYTF.

This clone was counted between two and nine times. This chain joins TRBV10-3 and TRBJ1-2; 8 bases match TRBD1. CDR1 and CDR2 (germline): ENHRY, SYGVKD. The CDR3 length is 18 residues. Trimming took 10 bases from V and 4 from J; bases not matched to a gene: 23. This CDR3 is CATTPARQGNNLLYGYTF. The CDR3 DNA sequence: TGTGCCACCACACCAGCGCGACAGGGGAATAATCTTCTCTATGGCTACACCTTC.